This T cell receptor (beta chain) comes out of a study of OX40 agonist ivuxolimab in advanced cancers. Here immunoSEQ multiplex PCR was the method, and the copy in TCRdb shows in-frame clones only, minus some. The profile shows about 94,000 clones, approximately 95% of them singletons. Germline CDR1 is SGHAT and CDR2 is FQNNGV. The CDR3 totals 15 residues. The trim removed 4 bases at V and 3 bases at J, leaving 6 bases unmatched. This chain uses TRBV11-2 with TRBJ2-7; TRBD1 agrees at 10 bases. The source material was CD4+ or CD8+ T cells sorted from blood, sampled in a trial of the OX40 agonist ivuxolimab. This receptor was taken from an adult with an advanced solid tumor such as melanoma, head and neck, liver or kidney cancer. The CDR3 bases are TGTGCCAGCAGCTCCGACAGGGGGCTTTTCTACGAGCAGTACTTC. Its translation: CASSSDRGLFYEQYF.